These 3 T cell receptor beta chains were sequenced from one sample in a study of T cell responses to AZD1222 COVID-19 vaccine. The protocol was immunoSEQ multiplex PCR, while the TCRdb copy is restricted to in-frame clones and leaves out a portion. This sample has 150,000 or so clones; around 93% occur once, and the top ten carry approximately 4%. Sequencing used peripheral blood, obtained on day 0 of AZD1222 vaccination. The receptors here all came from an adult in good health.

The chain joins TRBV9 to TRBJ1-1, with TRBD1 matching 8 bases. This CDR3 has 14 residues. The germline V gene has CDR1 SGDLS and CDR2 YYNGEE. The V gene end was trimmed by 3 bases and the J gene end by 3 bases; junction bases not matched to a gene: 4. In DNA form, the CDR3 reads TGTGCCAGCAGCGAGACAGGGGCGCACACTGAAGCTTTCTTT. This codes for CASSETGAHTEAFF.

This chain joins TRBV19 and TRBJ1-1, with 12 bases that match TRBD1. Per germline, CDR1 LNHDA and CDR2 SQIVND (reference sequence). The CDR3 consists of 18 residues. J was trimmed by 0 bases and V by 8 bases; bases with no gene match: 13. CDR3 in DNA: TGTGCCAGTCGGGCCCAGCCGGGACAGGGGGCCATGAACACTGAAGCTTTCTTT. Translating it yields CASRAQPGQGAMNTEAFF.

This chain uses TRBV11-3 with TRBJ2-7; 9 bases map to TRBD1. The CDR3 totals 15 residues. Germline CDR1 reads SGHNT; CDR2 reads YENEEA. Trimming removed 5 bases from V and 9 bases from J; junction bases left unmatched: 14. This CDR3 reads CASSQPGTGIFGQYF. CDR3 sequence (DNA): TGTGCCAGCAGCCAACCCGGGACAGGGATATTCGGGCAGTACTTC.